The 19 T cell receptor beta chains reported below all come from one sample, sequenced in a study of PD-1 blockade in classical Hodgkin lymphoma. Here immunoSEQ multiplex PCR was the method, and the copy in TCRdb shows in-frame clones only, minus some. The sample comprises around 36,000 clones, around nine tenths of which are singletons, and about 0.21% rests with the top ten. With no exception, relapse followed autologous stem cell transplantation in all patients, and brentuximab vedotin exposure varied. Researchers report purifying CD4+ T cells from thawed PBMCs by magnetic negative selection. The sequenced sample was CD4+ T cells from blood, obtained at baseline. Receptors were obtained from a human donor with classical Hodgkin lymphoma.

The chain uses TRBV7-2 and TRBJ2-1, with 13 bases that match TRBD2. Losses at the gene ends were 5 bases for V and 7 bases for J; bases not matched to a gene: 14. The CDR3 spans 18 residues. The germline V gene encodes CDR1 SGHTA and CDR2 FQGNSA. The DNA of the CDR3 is TGTGCCAGCAGCCCCCAGACCGGACTAGCGGGAGTCTGGAATGAGCAGTTCTTC. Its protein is CASSPQTGLAGVWNEQFF.

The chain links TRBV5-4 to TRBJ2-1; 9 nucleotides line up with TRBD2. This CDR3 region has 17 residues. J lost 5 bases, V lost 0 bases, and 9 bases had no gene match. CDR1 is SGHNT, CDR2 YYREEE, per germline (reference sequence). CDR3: CASSLGRREGLNNEQFF. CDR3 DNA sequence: TGTGCCAGCAGCTTGGGGAGGCGGGAGGGCCTTAACAATGAGCAGTTCTTC. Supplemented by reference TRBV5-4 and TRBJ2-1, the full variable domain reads ETGVTQSPTHLIKTRGQQVTLRCSSQSGHNTVSWYQQALGQGPQFIFQYYREEENGRGNFPPRFSGLQFPNYSSELNVNALELDDSALYLCASSLGRREGLNNEQFFGPGTRLTVL.

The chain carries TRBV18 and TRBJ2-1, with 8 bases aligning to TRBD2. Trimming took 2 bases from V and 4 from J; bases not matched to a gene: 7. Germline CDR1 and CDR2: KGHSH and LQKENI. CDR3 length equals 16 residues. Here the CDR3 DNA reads TGTGCCAGCTCACCAGTTAGCGGGATTTCATACAATGAGCAGTTCTTC. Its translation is CASSPVSGISYNEQFF. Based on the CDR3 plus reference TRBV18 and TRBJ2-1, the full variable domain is NAGVMQNPRHLVRRRGQEARLRCSPMKGHSHVYWYRQLPEEGLKFMVYLQKENIIDESGMPKERFSAEFPKEGPSILRIQQVVRGDSAAYFCASSPVSGISYNEQFFGPGTRLTVL.

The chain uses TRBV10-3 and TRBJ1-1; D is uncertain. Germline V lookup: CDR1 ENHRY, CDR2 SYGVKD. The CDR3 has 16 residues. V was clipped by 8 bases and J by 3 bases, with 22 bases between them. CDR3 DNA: TGTGCCATCGGGCGGGAAGGTGTAGGGCTGGACACTGAAGCTTTCTTT. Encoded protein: CAIGREGVGLDTEAFF.

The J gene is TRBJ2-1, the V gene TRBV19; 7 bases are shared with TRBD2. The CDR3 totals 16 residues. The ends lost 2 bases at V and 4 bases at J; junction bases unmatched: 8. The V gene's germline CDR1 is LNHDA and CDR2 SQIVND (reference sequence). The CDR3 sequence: CASSIRGRDGYNEQFF. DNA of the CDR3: TGTGCCAGTAGTATACGTGGGAGGGATGGATACAATGAGCAGTTCTTC.

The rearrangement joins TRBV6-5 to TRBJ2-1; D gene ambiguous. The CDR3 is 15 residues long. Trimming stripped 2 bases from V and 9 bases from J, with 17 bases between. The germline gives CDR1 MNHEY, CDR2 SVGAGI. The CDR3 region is CASSYILDKPGEQFF. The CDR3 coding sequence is TGTGCCAGCAGTTACATATTAGACAAACCGGGTGAGCAGTTCTTC.

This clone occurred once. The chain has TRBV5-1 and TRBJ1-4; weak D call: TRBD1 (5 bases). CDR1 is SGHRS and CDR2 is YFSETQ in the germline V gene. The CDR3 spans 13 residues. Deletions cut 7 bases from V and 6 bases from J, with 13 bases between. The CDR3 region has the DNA TGCGCCAGCGGGTCAGGGCAGGATGAAAAACTGTTTTTT. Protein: CASGSGQDEKLFF.

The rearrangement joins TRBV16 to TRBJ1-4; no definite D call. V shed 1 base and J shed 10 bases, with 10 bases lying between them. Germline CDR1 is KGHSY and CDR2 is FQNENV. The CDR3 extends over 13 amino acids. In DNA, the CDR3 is TGTGCCAGCAGCCAATACATTGCGCGAAAACTGTTTTTT. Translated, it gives CASSQYIARKLFF.

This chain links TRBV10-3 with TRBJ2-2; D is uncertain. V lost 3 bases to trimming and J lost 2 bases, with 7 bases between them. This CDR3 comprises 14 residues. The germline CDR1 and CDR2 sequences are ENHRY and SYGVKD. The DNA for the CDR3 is TGTGCCATCAGTGACAGCGCCAACACCGGGGAGCTGTTTTTT. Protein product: CAISDSANTGELFF.

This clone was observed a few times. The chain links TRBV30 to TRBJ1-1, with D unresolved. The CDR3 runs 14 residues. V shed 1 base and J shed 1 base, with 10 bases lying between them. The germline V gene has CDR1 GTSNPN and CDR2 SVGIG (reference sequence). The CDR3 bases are TGTGCCTGGAGTGCCCCATACACGAACACTGAAGCTTTCTTT. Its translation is CAWSAPYTNTEAFF.

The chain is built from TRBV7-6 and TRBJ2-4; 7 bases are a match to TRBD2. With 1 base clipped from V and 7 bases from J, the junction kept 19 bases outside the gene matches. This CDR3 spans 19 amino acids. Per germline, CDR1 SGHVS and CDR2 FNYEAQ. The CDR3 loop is CASSLGEGQGPGNMNIQYF. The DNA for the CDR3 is TGTGCCAGCAGCTTAGGGGAGGGGCAGGGACCCGGTAACATGAACATTCAGTACTTC.

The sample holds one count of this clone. DNA of the CDR3: TGTGCCAGCAGCTTAGGTCGGGGATACGCTGAAGCTTTCTTT. Translated: CASSLGRGYAEAFF. V gene TRBV7-9 combines with J gene TRBJ1-1; D remains unclear. Germline loops: CDR1 SEHNR, CDR2 FQNEAQ (reference sequence). CDR3 length: 14 residues. V lost 1 base, J lost 6 bases, and 12 bases lay in between.

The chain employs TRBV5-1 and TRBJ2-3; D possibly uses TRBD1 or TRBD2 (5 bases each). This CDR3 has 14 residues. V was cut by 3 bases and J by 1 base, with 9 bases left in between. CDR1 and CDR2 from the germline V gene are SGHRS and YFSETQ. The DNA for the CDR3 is TGCGCCAGCAGCTGGGTGGGGGGCACAGATACGCAGTATTTT. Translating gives CASSWVGGTDTQYF.

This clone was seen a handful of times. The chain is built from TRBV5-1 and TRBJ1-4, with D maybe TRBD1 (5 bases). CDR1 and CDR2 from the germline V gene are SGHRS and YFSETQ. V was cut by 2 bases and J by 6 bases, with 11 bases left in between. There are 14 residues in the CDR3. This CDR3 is CASSFERGDEKLFF. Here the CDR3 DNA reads TGCGCCAGCAGCTTCGAGCGGGGGGATGAAAAACTGTTTTTT.

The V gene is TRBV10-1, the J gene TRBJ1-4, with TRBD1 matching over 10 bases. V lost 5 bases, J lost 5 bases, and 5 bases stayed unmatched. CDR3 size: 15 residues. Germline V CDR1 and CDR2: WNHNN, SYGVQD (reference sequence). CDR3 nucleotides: TGCGCCAGCAGTCAACCGGACAGGGGGAATGAAAAACTGTTTTTT. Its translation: CASSQPDRGNEKLFF.

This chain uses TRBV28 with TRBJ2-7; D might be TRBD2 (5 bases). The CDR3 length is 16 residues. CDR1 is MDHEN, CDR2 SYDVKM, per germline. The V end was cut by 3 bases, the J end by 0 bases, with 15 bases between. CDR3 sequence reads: CASSFSGSPGSYEQYF. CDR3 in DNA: TGTGCCAGCAGTTTCTCGGGGAGTCCGGGCTCCTACGAGCAGTACTTC.

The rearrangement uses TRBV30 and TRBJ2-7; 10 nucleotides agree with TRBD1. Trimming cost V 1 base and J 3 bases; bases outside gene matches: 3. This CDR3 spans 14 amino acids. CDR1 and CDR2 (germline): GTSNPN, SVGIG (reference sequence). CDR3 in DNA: TGTGCCTGGAGTGCGGACAGGGGGAACTACGAGCAGTACTTC. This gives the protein CAWSADRGNYEQYF. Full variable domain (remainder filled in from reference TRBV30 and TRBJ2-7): SQTIHQWPATLVQPVGSPLSLECTVEGTSNPNLYWYRQAAGRGLQLLFYSVGIGQISSEVPQNLSASRPQDRQFILSSKKLLLSDSGFYLCAWSADRGNYEQYFGPGTRLTVT.

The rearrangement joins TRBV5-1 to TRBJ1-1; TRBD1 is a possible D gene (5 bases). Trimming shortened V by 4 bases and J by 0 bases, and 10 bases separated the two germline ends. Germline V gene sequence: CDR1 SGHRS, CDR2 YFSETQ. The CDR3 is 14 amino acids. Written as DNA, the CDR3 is TGCGCCAGCAGCCCGGACAACCTGAACACTGAAGCTTTCTTT. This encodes CASSPDNLNTEAFF. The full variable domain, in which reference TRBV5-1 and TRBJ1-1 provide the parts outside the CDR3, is KAGVTQTPRYLIKTRGQQVTLSCSPISGHRSVSWYQQTPGQGLQFLFEYFSETQRNKGNFPGRFSGRQFSNSRSEMNVSTLELGDSALYLCASSPDNLNTEAFFGQGTRLTVV.

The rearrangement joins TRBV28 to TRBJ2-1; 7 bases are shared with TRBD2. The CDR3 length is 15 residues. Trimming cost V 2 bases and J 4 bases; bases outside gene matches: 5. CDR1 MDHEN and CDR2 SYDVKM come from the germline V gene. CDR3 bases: TGTGCCAGCAGTTTAACCGGGAGGACATACAATGAGCAGTTCTTC. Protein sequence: CASSLTGRTYNEQFF.